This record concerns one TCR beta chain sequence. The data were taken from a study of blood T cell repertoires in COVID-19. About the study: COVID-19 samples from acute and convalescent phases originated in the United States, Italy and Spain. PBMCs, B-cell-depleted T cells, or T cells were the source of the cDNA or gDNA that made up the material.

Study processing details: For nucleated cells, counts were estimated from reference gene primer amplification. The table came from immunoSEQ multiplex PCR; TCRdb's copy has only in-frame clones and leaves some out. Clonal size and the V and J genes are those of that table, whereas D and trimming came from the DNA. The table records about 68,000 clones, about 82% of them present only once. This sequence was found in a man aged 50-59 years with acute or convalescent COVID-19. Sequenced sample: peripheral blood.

In DNA, the CDR3 is TGTGCCAGCAGCTTAGGCCGGGAAATCTATGGCTACACCTTC. It specifies CASSLGREIYGYTF. V gene TRBV7-2 combines with J gene TRBJ1-2; D remains ambiguous. The CDR3 consists of 14 residues. The V and J ends lost 1 base and 4 bases respectively, with 10 bases between them. Germline CDR1 and CDR2: SGHTA and FQGNSA.